These T cell receptor beta chains were read from a single sample in a study of spatial heterogeneity in lung cancer. TCRdb recomputed calls from the 5' RACE reads with MiXCR, one row per CDR3 protein. The data hold tens of thousands of distinct CDR3 sequences, with around 7.3% observed a single time. The material was PBMCs, obtained at surgery. These TCRs come from a male donor with early-stage non-small cell lung cancer. Both conserved end residues are part of each CDR3. A D gene is named only where the DNA matches it firmly. Clone size is shown for a subset of rows, as once, few, many or a class of expanded clone.

d_gene,j_gene,abundance,v_gene,CDR3nt,CDR3aa
TRBD1,TRBJ1-2,NA,TRBV29-1,TGCAGCGCCGAAGACAGGGACTATGGCTACACCTTC,CSAEDRDYGYTF
TRBD1,TRBJ1-5,NA,TRBV3-1,TGTGCCAGCAGCTTGCGAGGACAGGGGAATCAGCCCCAGCATTTT,CASSLRGQGNQPQHF
TRBD2,TRBJ2-5,NA,TRBV3-1,TGTGCCAGCAGCCATTGGACTAGCGGGAGTCCGGAGACCCAGTACTTC,CASSHWTSGSPETQYF
NA,TRBJ1-1,many,TRBV2,TGTGCCAGCAGTGTGGCTGATGAAGCTTTCTTT,CASSVADEAFF
NA,TRBJ2-5,NA,TRBV7-2,TGTGCCAGCAGCTTAGAGAGGGAAGAGACCCGGTACTTC,CASSLEREETRYF
TRBD2,TRBJ2-7,few,TRBV12-3/TRBV12-4,TGTGCCAGCAGAAAGGGGGCTAGCGGGACGTACGAGCAGTACTTC,CASRKGASGTYEQYF
NA,TRBJ1-6,few,TRBV27,TGTGCCAGCAGTCTGCTTAATTCACCCCTCCACTTT,CASSLLNSPLHF
TRBD1,TRBJ2-3,few,TRBV24-1,TGTGCCACCAGTGATTGGACAGGGGTGGGCACAGATACGCAGTATTTT,CATSDWTGVGTDTQYF
NA,TRBJ1-1,many,TRBV5-1,TGCGCCAGCAGTCGGGAGGGGATGAACACTGAAGCTTTCTTT,CASSREGMNTEAFF
NA,TRBJ2-2,few,TRBV11-3,TGTGCCAGCAGCTTAGAGGGTAGCACCGGGGAGCTGTTTTTT,CASSLEGSTGELFF
TRBD2,TRBJ2-1,NA,TRBV5-6,TGTGCCAGCAGCATCCGACTAGCTGTGGAGCAGTTCTTC,CASSIRLAVEQFF
TRBD1,TRBJ2-7,few,TRBV7-6,TGTGCCAGCAGCCCTAAGGGACAGAGCTACGAGCAGTACTTC,CASSPKGQSYEQYF
NA,TRBJ1-3,NA,TRBV12-3/TRBV12-4,TGTGCCAGCAGACAGCATGGGGAAGGATCTGGAAACACCATATATTTT,CASRQHGEGSGNTIYF
NA,TRBJ1-1,few,TRBV5-4,TGTGCCAGCAGCTTGGCCCCCGGGATCATGAACACTGAAGCTTTCTTT,CASSLAPGIMNTEAFF
NA,TRBJ1-4,NA,TRBV29-1,TGCAGCGCCACTTACAGGGAGGAAAAACTGTTTTTT,CSATYREEKLFF
NA,TRBJ2-2,many,TRBV9,TGTGCCAGCAGCGTAGCTACCGGAGAAGCGGCCGGGGAGCTGTTTTTT,CASSVATGEAAGELFF
TRBD1,TRBJ2-2,many,TRBV5-1,TGCGCCAGCAGCCCTGAGGGGGCAGGCGAGCTGTTTTTT,CASSPEGAGELFF
TRBD1,TRBJ1-1,few,TRBV6-2/TRBV6-3,TGTGCCAGCATTACGACAGGGAGATTGAACACTGAAGCTTTCTTT,CASITTGRLNTEAFF
NA,TRBJ2-5,NA,TRBV5-4,TGTGCCAGCAGCCCTTTACTCCCGACTAAAGAGACCCAGTACTTC,CASSPLLPTKETQYF
NA,TRBJ1-2,many,TRBV7-3,TGTGCCAGCAGCTCCGACTTAGGGGGCTACACCTTC,CASSSDLGGYTF
TRBD1,TRBJ1-2,many,TRBV7-6,TGTGCCAGCAGCTTAGACTGGACAGGAACCCCCGGTGGCTACACCTTC,CASSLDWTGTPGGYTF
TRBD2,TRBJ2-2,many,TRBV12-5,TGTGCTAGTGGGTCGGGACTACCCCCCGGGGAGCTGTTTTTT,CASGSGLPPGELFF
TRBD2,TRBJ2-1,many,TRBV12-3/TRBV12-4,TGTGCCAGCAGTTTCGGACTAGCGAGCTCCTACAATGAGCAGTTCTTC,CASSFGLASSYNEQFF
TRBD2,TRBJ2-1,NA,TRBV6-2/TRBV6-3,TGTGCCAGCAGTCCTAGCGGGCCGGTTCACCAATTC,CASSPSGPVHQF
NA,TRBJ1-2,NA,TRBV20-1,TGCAGTGCTAGGTGGGCGACCCGTGGCTACACCTTC,CSARWATRGYTF
NA,TRBJ1-2,NA,TRBV3-1,TGTGCCAGCAGCGCCACAGGGCCTAACTATGGCTACACCTTC,CASSATGPNYGYTF
NA,TRBJ2-7,few,TRBV3-1,TGTGCCAGCAGCCATTCAGGGAAAACCTACGAGCAGTACTTC,CASSHSGKTYEQYF
TRBD2,TRBJ2-1,few,TRBV20-1,TGCAGTGCTAGAGCTCACGGACTAGCGGCGGCTAGGGATGAGCAGTTCTTC,CSARAHGLAAARDEQFF
TRBD1,TRBJ2-1,many,TRBV11-3,TGTGCCAGCAGCTTCCGGGACAGGGGGCAAGGTAGGGTAGTCAATGAGCAGTTCTTC,CASSFRDRGQGRVVNEQFF
TRBD1,TRBJ1-4,NA,TRBV3-1,TGTGCCAGCAGCTATGGGACAGCTTATGAAAAACTGTTTTTT,CASSYGTAYEKLFF
NA,TRBJ2-7,many,TRBV20-1,TGCAGCCTGACAGGGCGGGGCGAGCAGTACTTC,CSLTGRGEQYF
NA,TRBJ1-6,NA,TRBV7-3,TGTGCCAGCAGCTTAAATAGTGGCTCACCCCTCCACTTT,CASSLNSGSPLHF
TRBD1,TRBJ2-5,many,TRBV7-2,TGTGCCAGCAGAACCGGGACAGGTTTACAAGAGACCCAGTACTTC,CASRTGTGLQETQYF
NA,TRBJ2-1,NA,TRBV7-2,TGTGCCAGCAGCTTAGAGTCCGGGCTGGAGCAGTTCTTC,CASSLESGLEQFF
TRBD1,TRBJ1-1,few,TRBV7-3,TGTGCCAGCAGCTCAACGGGACAGGGGAACACTGAAGCTTTCTTT,CASSSTGQGNTEAFF
TRBD2,TRBJ2-1,many,TRBV4-2,TGTGCCAGCAGCCAAGATGCTAGCGGGACGTACAATGAGCAGTTCTTC,CASSQDASGTYNEQFF
TRBD1,TRBJ2-2,many,TRBV24-1,TGTGCCACCAGTGATCTACAGGGGACCGGGGAGCTGTTTTTT,CATSDLQGTGELFF
NA,TRBJ2-2,NA,TRBV11-2,TGTGCCAGCAGCTTAGAAGGGAACACCGGGGAGCTGTTTTTT,CASSLEGNTGELFF
NA,TRBJ1-5,many,TRBV27,TGTGCCAGCAGCCCCAATGCTAACTTAAATCAGCCCCAGCATTTT,CASSPNANLNQPQHF
TRBD2,TRBJ2-1,many,TRBV7-9,TGTGCCAGCAGCCCAACAAAGGGACTAGCGGGGGCCAATGAGCAGTTCTTC,CASSPTKGLAGANEQFF
TRBD2,TRBJ2-1,many,TRBV27,TGTGCCAGCAGTTTTGGTCCTAGCGGGAGTAATGAGCAGTTCTTC,CASSFGPSGSNEQFF
NA,TRBJ2-7,many,TRBV2,TGTGCCAGCAGCGCTAATAGACAGGAATCCTACGAGCAGTACTTC,CASSANRQESYEQYF
TRBD1,TRBJ2-3,many,TRBV29-1,TGCAGCGCCCGGGACAGGCTATCGCAGAATACGCAGTATTTT,CSARDRLSQNTQYF
TRBD2,TRBJ2-3,many,TRBV7-2,TGTGCCAGCAGCTTGGGCGGGAGGCGGAGCACAGATACGCAGTATTTT,CASSLGGRRSTDTQYF
NA,TRBJ2-5,many,TRBV7-9,TGTGCCAGCACGGGGGGCCGAGAGACCCAGTACTTC,CASTGGRETQYF